The next 20 T cell receptor beta chains were all read from a single sample in a study of T-cell memory formation after mild COVID-19 (dated by TCRdb to the early 2020s). Libraries were made using 5' RACE. Instrument on record: Illumina NovaSeq 6000. TCRdb's own reprocessing of the public reads used fastp at Q25 and MiXCR and kept productive beta chains. Entries that share a CDR3 protein sequence are merged under the most common genes and DNA. This sample lists around 440,000 distinct CDR3 sequences; roughly 18% were detected once. 12% of the sample comes from the top ten. Material: PBMCs or a T cell subset sorted from them (not recorded which). The receptors stem from an adult woman who had mild COVID-19 (a few samples of this study predate the infection). The sample titles of this study are shuffled in the database, so cell type and time point are left out; the donor was told from shared clones.

This rearrangement joins TRBV29-1 to TRBJ1-5; possible D gene TRBD1, 6 bases. This CDR3 contains 15 residues. Germline V gives CDR1 SQVTM, CDR2 ANQGSEA. V lost 7 bases, J lost 2 bases, and 18 bases lay in between. The DNA of the CDR3 is TGCAGCGCCTCCGGGGGGGCAGGGGGCAATCAGCCCCAGCATTTT. Translated, it gives CSASGGAGGNQPQHF.

The V call is TRBV18, the J call TRBJ2-5, with a weak D call TRBD1 (7 bases). V was clipped by 3 bases and J by 5 bases, with 19 bases between them. The CDR3 extends over 16 amino acids. The germline V gene has CDR1 KGHSH and CDR2 LQKENI. The CDR3 is CASSPRPGQAGETQYF. As DNA, the CDR3 is TGTGCCAGCTCACCGAGGCCCGGACAGGCGGGGGAGACCCAGTACTTC.

The V gene is TRBV3-1, the J gene TRBJ2-5; D perhaps matches TRBD2 (6 bases). CDR3 length: 16 residues. CDR1 is LGHDT, CDR2 YNNKEL, per germline (reference sequence). The V end was cut by 4 bases, the J end by 2 bases, with 17 bases between. The CDR3 DNA sequence: TGTGCCAGCAGCCGCCTGGACTACCCCGTTCAAGAGACCCAGTACTTC. This codes for CASSRLDYPVQETQYF.

This clonotype was found a few times. The V call is TRBV11-2, the J call TRBJ2-3; TRBD2 aligns across 11 bases. The length of the CDR3 is 16 residues. The germline V gene encodes CDR1 SGHAT and CDR2 FQNNGV. The V and J ends lost 5 bases and 4 bases, in that order; junction bases with no gene match: 8. The CDR3, as DNA: TGTGCCAGCAGCCATGGTAGCGGGGGGGCTTCAGATACGCAGTATTTT. Translated, it gives CASSHGSGGASDTQYF.

This clonotype was detected only a few times. J is TRBJ2-1 and V is TRBV3-1, with 11 bases aligning to TRBD2. Trimming removed 1 base from V and 7 bases from J; junction bases left unmatched: 3. Germline loops: CDR1 LGHDT, CDR2 YNNKEL (reference sequence). There are 15 residues in the CDR3. CDR3 loop: CASSQGLAGSNEQFF. DNA for the CDR3: TGTGCCAGCAGCCAAGGACTAGCGGGATCTAATGAGCAGTTCTTC.

The J gene is TRBJ1-1, the V gene TRBV7-8; 9 bases line up with TRBD1. With V trimmed by 2 bases and J by 4 bases, 8 bases remained unmatched. There are 16 residues in the CDR3. The V gene's germline CDR1 is SGHVS and CDR2 FQNEAQ. CDR3 sequence: CASSLRGQGGGTEAFF. The CDR3 DNA reads TGTGCCAGCAGCTTAAGGGGACAGGGAGGGGGCACTGAAGCTTTCTTT.

This chain uses TRBV7-3 with TRBJ2-1; D ambiguous. The germline gives CDR1 SGHTA, CDR2 FQGTGA. The CDR3 has 16 amino acids. V was cut by 5 bases and J by 0 bases, with 14 bases left in between. The CDR3 spells CASSPYSESSYNEQFF. The CDR3 nucleotides read TGTGCCAGCAGCCCTTACAGCGAGAGCTCCTACAATGAGCAGTTCTTC. Full variable domain (outside the CDR3, taken from reference TRBV7-3 and TRBJ2-1): GAGVSQTPSNKVTEKGKYVELRCDPISGHTALYWYRQSLGQGPEFLIYFQGTGAADDSGLPNDRFFAVRPEGSVSTLKIQRTERGDSAVYLCASSPYSESSYNEQFFGPGTRLTVL.

The chain recombines TRBV10-3 with TRBJ2-1, with D maybe TRBD1 (6 bases). Germline values: CDR1 ENHRY, CDR2 SYGVKD. V gave up 5 bases and J gave up 3 bases, with 8 bases separating them. The CDR3 totals 13 residues. CDR3 sequence (DNA): TGTGCCATCAGTTCGGACAGCTACAATGAGCAGTTCTTC. Protein sequence: CAISSDSYNEQFF.

There are a few counts of this clonotype. At one of its ends the junction is not consistent with the germline gene, which may arise from a read error. The chain is built from TRBV7-9 and TRBJ2-1, with 7 bases aligning to TRBD2. The germline CDR1 and CDR2 sequences are SEHNR and FQNEAQ (reference sequence). The CDR3 totals 13 residues. The CDR3 DNA sequence: TGTGCCAGCAGCCTAGCGGTTCACAATGAGCAGTTCTTC. The encoded protein is CASSLAVHNEQFF.

This clonotype was picked up a small number of times. The chain has TRBV27 and TRBJ2-7; TRBD1 or TRBD2 may be the D gene (5 bases each). This CDR3 is built from 12 residues. With 8 bases removed from V and 3 bases from J, the gap between germline ends came to 11 bases. The germline gives CDR1 MNHEY, CDR2 SMNVEV (reference sequence). The CDR3 coding sequence is TGTGCCAGCCGTGGGGGTTACTACGAGCAGTACTTC. It is translated as CASRGGYYEQYF.

This clonotype was detected a few times. The V and J genes are TRBV4-2 and TRBJ2-1, with D possibly matching TRBD1 (5 bases). CDR1 and CDR2 (germline): LGHNA, YNFKEQ. The CDR3 contains 15 residues. V lost 0 bases to trimming and J lost 8 bases, with 14 bases between them. The CDR3 DNA reads TGTGCCAGCAGCCAAGAGTACTCCCAAGGGGATGAGCAGTTCTTC. Its translation: CASSQEYSQGDEQFF.

This clonotype was detected only a few times. The chain uses TRBV5-1 and TRBJ2-3; 11 nucleotides match TRBD2. CDR1 is SGHRS and CDR2 is YFSETQ in the germline V gene. Trimming cost V 0 bases and J 2 bases; bases outside gene matches: 2. CDR3 length: 16 amino acids. CDR3 DNA: TGCGCCAGCAGCTTGGCGACTAGCGGGGTCACAGATACGCAGTATTTT. This translates into CASSLATSGVTDTQYF.

This clonotype has just a few counts. The rearrangement uses TRBV5-4 and TRBJ2-3; 16 bases are a match to TRBD2. This CDR3 has 18 amino acids. The junction had 6 bases not matched to a gene; V was cut back by 4 bases and J by 1 base. Germline CDR1 is SGHNT and CDR2 is YYREEE (reference sequence). CDR3 sequence: CASSPGLAGGVGTDTQYF. DNA for the CDR3: TGTGCCAGCAGCCCGGGACTAGCGGGAGGGGTCGGCACAGATACGCAGTATTTT. Using reference TRBV5-4 and TRBJ2-3 for the parts outside the CDR3, the full variable domain is ETGVTQSPTHLIKTRGQQVTLRCSSQSGHNTVSWYQQALGQGPQFIFQYYREEENGRGNFPPRFSGLQFPNYSSELNVNALELDDSALYLCASSPGLAGGVGTDTQYFGPGTRLTVL.

This clonotype came up many times. V is TRBV7-3 and J is TRBJ2-1; 7 nucleotides line up with TRBD1. This CDR3 is built from 16 residues. Germline V CDR1 and CDR2: SGHTA, FQGTGA. The V gene end was trimmed by 2 bases and the J gene end by 3 bases; junction bases not matched to a gene: 7. The CDR3 here is CASSLDEGTDYNEQFF. The CDR3 DNA reads as TGTGCCAGCAGCTTAGATGAGGGGACAGACTACAATGAGCAGTTCTTC.

This clonotype was observed a handful of times. The chain has TRBV27 and TRBJ2-1; tentative D call: TRBD2 (6 bases). The CDR3 loop spans 14 amino acids. Between the trimmed V and J ends, which lost 5 bases and 9 bases, there was a span of 17 bases. Germline V gives CDR1 MNHEY, CDR2 SMNVEV (reference sequence). This CDR3 reads CASSLLLAWGEQFF. The CDR3 bases are TGTGCCAGCAGTCTACTACTAGCTTGGGGTGAGCAGTTCTTC.

The rearrangement joins TRBV2 to TRBJ2-7; possible D gene TRBD1, 5 bases. The V end was cut by 10 bases, the J end by 5 bases, with 21 bases between. Germline V CDR1 and CDR2: SNHLY, FYNNEI. This CDR3 comprises 14 residues. The CDR3 DNA is TGTGCCATCAAGACACAGGTCTCCATCGACGAGCAGTACTTC. It translates to CAIKTQVSIDEQYF.

This sequence joins TRBV6-5 and TRBJ2-3; 11 nucleotides match TRBD2. The CDR3 is made up of 19 amino acids. The junction had 12 bases not matched to a gene; V was cut back by 0 bases and J by 4 bases. Germline CDR1 MNHEY, CDR2 SVGAGI. CDR3 nucleotide sequence: TGTGCCAGCAGTTACTCGGTCTTAGCGGGGGGGCCGAGGGCAGATACGCAGTATTTT. Protein: CASSYSVLAGGPRADTQYF.

The chain joins TRBV7-2 to TRBJ2-7; tentative D call: TRBD2 (5 bases). The CDR3 consists of 13 residues. The germline gives CDR1 SGHTA, CDR2 FQGNSA. V was cut by 6 bases and J by 3 bases, with 12 bases left in between. The CDR3 loop reads CASSSYAGYEQYF. Here the CDR3 DNA reads TGTGCCAGCAGTTCTTACGCGGGCTACGAGCAGTACTTC.

This chain joins TRBV11-2 and TRBJ2-3; the match to TRBD2 covers 7 bases. Germline CDR1 and CDR2: SGHAT and FQNNGV. This CDR3 has 15 amino acids. The trim removed 1 base at V and 6 bases at J, leaving 7 bases unmatched. CDR3 in amino acids: CASSLGFGGGDTQYF. CDR3 in DNA: TGTGCCAGCAGCTTAGGGTTTGGGGGAGGGGATACGCAGTATTTT.

The genes are TRBV4-2 and TRBJ2-2; the D gene is possibly TRBD1 (6 bases). The V end was cut by 5 bases, the J end by 2 bases, with 18 bases between. The CDR3 has 17 residues. Germline CDR1 and CDR2: LGHNA and YNFKEQ. The CDR3 region has the DNA TGTGCCAGCAGCTCCAACAGGGCGGAAGGAAACACCGGGGAGCTGTTTTTT. This gives the protein CASSSNRAEGNTGELFF.